This is a list of T cell receptor beta chains from one sample in a study of blood T cell repertoires in COVID-19. Generated by immunoSEQ multiplex PCR, the TCRdb table keeps only in-frame clones and is missing some. The data show about 220,000 clones, about 80% seen once. Sequenced sample: peripheral blood. These receptor sequences come from a woman in her twenties or thirties who had recovered from COVID-19. CDR3s include the opening cysteine and the closing phenylalanine or tryptophan. Fields, in order: V gene, J gene, CDR3 protein.

V gene: TRBV11-3; J gene: TRBJ2-3; CDR3 protein: CASSSINTDTQYF
V gene: TRBV29-1; J gene: TRBJ2-7; CDR3 protein: CSAGTGGDEQYF
V gene: TRBV29-1; J gene: TRBJ1-1; CDR3 protein: CSAAGVNTEAFF
V gene: TRBV6-5; J gene: TRBJ1-1; CDR3 protein: CASRRGQGATEAFF
V gene: TRBV7-9; J gene: TRBJ1-1; CDR3 protein: CASSSQEGLNTEAFF
V gene: TRBV29-1; J gene: TRBJ2-7; CDR3 protein: CSVRTGGYEQYF
V gene: TRBV11-2; J gene: TRBJ1-6; CDR3 protein: CASSWGGVKNSPLHF
V gene: TRBV9; J gene: TRBJ2-5; CDR3 protein: CASSVSGRGFQETQYF
V gene: TRBV10-3; J gene: TRBJ1-2; CDR3 protein: CAISEARGGRGYTF
V gene: TRBV30; J gene: TRBJ1-6; CDR3 protein: CAWSGDRDNSPLHF
V gene: TRBV6-5; J gene: TRBJ2-7; CDR3 protein: CASTRGAASYEQYF
V gene: TRBV4-2; J gene: TRBJ1-4; CDR3 protein: CASSQDSQFRDSSF
V gene: TRBV2; J gene: TRBJ1-5; CDR3 protein: CASSEAVAGNQPQHF
V gene: TRBV9; J gene: TRBJ1-4; CDR3 protein: CASSASGTPTEKLFF
V gene: TRBV19; J gene: TRBJ2-1; CDR3 protein: CASSMMWGEWHEQFF
V gene: TRBV7-9; J gene: TRBJ1-2; CDR3 protein: CASSRDSFYGYTF
V gene: TRBV3-1/TRBV3-2; J gene: TRBJ1-6; CDR3 protein: CASSQGEINSPLHF
V gene: TRBV12-3/TRBV12-4; J gene: TRBJ2-1; CDR3 protein: CASTSVAPEQFF
V gene: TRBV30; J gene: TRBJ1-5; CDR3 protein: CAWSAGFQPQHF
V gene: TRBV3-1/TRBV3-2; J gene: TRBJ2-7; CDR3 protein: CASSQTRTGQYF
V gene: TRBV11-1; J gene: TRBJ2-1; CDR3 protein: CASSLGGGGNEQFF
V gene: TRBV19; J gene: TRBJ1-3; CDR3 protein: CASSMRKAGLGNTIYF
V gene: TRBV3-1/TRBV3-2; J gene: TRBJ2-7; CDR3 protein: CASSRGLDRNTYEQYF
V gene: TRBV7-9; J gene: TRBJ2-1; CDR3 protein: CASSEPSGRGDEQFF
V gene: TRBV2; J gene: TRBJ2-7; CDR3 protein: CASSDPGSSYEQYF
V gene: TRBV2; J gene: TRBJ1-3; CDR3 protein: CASSEVAGRNSGNTIYF
V gene: TRBV6-5; J gene: TRBJ2-7; CDR3 protein: CASSYSERVMFYEQYF
V gene: TRBV24-1; J gene: TRBJ1-5; CDR3 protein: CATSGTGTVSNQPQHF
V gene: TRBV27; J gene: TRBJ2-2; CDR3 protein: CASSLGPTQMNTGELFF
V gene: TRBV5-4; J gene: TRBJ2-3; CDR3 protein: CASSLAAGGYTDTQYF
V gene: TRBV5-1; J gene: TRBJ2-3; CDR3 protein: CASSLVEGDTQYF
V gene: TRBV18; J gene: TRBJ2-7; CDR3 protein: CASSPSTSGVTYEQYF
V gene: TRBV4-2; J gene: TRBJ1-2; CDR3 protein: CASSQGDSFNYGYTF
V gene: TRBV6-5; J gene: TRBJ1-1; CDR3 protein: CASSYWGDNTEAFF
V gene: TRBV19; J gene: TRBJ2-6; CDR3 protein: CASTPTGATSGANVLTF
V gene: TRBV5-1; J gene: TRBJ2-7; CDR3 protein: CASSLDPGMTGHEQYF
V gene: TRBV12-3/TRBV12-4; J gene: TRBJ1-6; CDR3 protein: CASMLQGSSPLHF
V gene: TRBV4-2; J gene: TRBJ2-7; CDR3 protein: CASSQEPTGSSYEQYF
V gene: TRBV18; J gene: TRBJ1-1; CDR3 protein: CASSHGQGKGNTEAFF
V gene: TRBV6-2/TRBV6-3; J gene: TRBJ1-5; CDR3 protein: CASSYTNRVNQPQHF
V gene: TRBV3-1/TRBV3-2; J gene: TRBJ1-1; CDR3 protein: CASSPTGGNTEAFF
V gene: TRBV7-9; J gene: TRBJ1-3; CDR3 protein: CASSPYRDSITSSGNTIYF
V gene: TRBV28; J gene: TRBJ1-3; CDR3 protein: CASSADTTSGNTIYF
V gene: TRBV10-1; J gene: TRBJ2-7; CDR3 protein: CASSESNPGEVADGEQYF